The 3 T cell receptor beta chains listed next were all sequenced from one sample in a study of T cell repertoires in cytomegalovirus infection. Antigens for these TCRs are unknown. TCRdb used MiXCR to reprocess the reads, holding one entry per CDR3 protein. The sample consists of 650,000 to 900,000 distinct CDR3 sequences, approximately 32% of them appearing once. The sample in question was cultured CD8+ T cells from PBMCs, obtained from culture after CMV antigen stimulation. These receptors came from a human donor in good health (CMV status not recorded). Some clones in this sample may be carry-over from other donors' samples.

The chain employs TRBV28 and TRBJ2-7; TRBD1 matches 9 bases. V lost 5 bases and J lost 3; bases outside the gene matches: 8. The CDR3 length is 15 residues. From germline, CDR1 is MDHEN and CDR2 SYDVKM. CDR3 DNA sequence: TGTGCCAGCAGTAGGGACAGGGTGACTGACTACGAGCAGTACGTC. Protein: CASSRDRVTDYEQYV.

This rearrangement joins TRBV6-2 or TRBV6-3 to TRBJ1-5; D is unclear. The CDR3 sequence is 14 residues long. Trimming removed 0 bases from V and 1 base from J, with 4 bases in between. Germline CDR1 reads MNHEY; CDR2 reads SVGEGT. This chain's CDR3 is CASSYSLSNQPQHF. The CDR3 DNA is TGTGCCAGCAGTTACTCCCTCAGCAATCAGCCCCAGCATTTT.

The J gene is TRBJ1-6, the V gene TRBV6-2 or TRBV6-3; tentative D call: TRBD1 (5 bases). The CDR3 length is 10 residues. The germline CDR1 and CDR2 sequences are MNHEY and SVGEGT. Trimming removed 11 bases at V and 13 bases at J, with 12 bases between. Here the CDR3 DNA reads TGTGCCGGGGGACCTCGCCCCCTCCACTTT. It codes for CAGGPRPLHF.